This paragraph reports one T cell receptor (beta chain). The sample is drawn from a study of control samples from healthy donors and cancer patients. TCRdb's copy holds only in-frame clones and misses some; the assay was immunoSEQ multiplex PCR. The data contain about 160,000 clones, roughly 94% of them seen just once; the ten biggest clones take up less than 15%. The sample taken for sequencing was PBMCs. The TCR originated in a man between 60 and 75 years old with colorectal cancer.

CDR3 DNA: TGTGCCAGCAGGCTGGGGGAGACCCAGTACTTC. Residues: CASRLGETQYF. This sequence joins TRBV25-1 and TRBJ2-5; unclear D gene. The CDR3 runs to 11 residues. V was cut by 6 bases and J by 5 bases, with 7 bases left in between. CDR1 and CDR2 from the germline V gene are MGHDK and SYGVNS.